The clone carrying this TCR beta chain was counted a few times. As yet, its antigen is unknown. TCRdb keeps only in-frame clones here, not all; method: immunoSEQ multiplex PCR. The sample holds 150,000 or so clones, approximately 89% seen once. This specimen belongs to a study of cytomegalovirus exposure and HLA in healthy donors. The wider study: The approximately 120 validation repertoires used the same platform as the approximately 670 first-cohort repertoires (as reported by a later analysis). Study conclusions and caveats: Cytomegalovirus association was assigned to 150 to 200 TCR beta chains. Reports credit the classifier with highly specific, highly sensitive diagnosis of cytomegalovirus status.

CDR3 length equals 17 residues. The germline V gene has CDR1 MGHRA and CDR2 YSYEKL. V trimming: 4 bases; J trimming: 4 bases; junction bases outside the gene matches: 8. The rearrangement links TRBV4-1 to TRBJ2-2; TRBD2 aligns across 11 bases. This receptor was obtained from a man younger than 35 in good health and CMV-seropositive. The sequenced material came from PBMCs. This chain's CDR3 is CASSPVLAGGITGELFF. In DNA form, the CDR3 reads TGCGCCAGCAGCCCCGTCCTAGCGGGGGGAATCACCGGGGAGCTGTTTTTT.